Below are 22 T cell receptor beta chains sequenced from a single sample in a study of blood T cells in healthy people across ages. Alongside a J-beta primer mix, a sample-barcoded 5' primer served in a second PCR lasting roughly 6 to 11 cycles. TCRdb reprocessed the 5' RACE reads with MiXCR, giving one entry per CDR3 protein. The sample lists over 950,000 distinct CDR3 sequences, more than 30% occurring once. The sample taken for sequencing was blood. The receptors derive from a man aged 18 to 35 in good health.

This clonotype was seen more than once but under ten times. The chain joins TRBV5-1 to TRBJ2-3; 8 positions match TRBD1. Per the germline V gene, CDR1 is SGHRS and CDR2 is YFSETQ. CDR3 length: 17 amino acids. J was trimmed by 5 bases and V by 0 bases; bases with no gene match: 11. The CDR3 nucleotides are TGCGCCAGCAGCTTGGACGGAACGGACAGGGCTGTAGATACGCAGTATTTT. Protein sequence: CASSLDGTDRAVDTQYF.

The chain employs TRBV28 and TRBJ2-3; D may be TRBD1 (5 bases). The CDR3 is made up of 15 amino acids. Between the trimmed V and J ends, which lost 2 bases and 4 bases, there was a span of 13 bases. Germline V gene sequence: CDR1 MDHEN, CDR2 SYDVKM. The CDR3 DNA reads TGTGCCAGCAGTTTAGACCCCAGGGTCCCAGATACGCAGTATTTT. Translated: CASSLDPRVPDTQYF.

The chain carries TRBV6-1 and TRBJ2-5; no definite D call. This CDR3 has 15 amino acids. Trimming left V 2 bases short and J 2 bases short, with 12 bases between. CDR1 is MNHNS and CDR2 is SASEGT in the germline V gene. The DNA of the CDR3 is TGTGCCAGCAGTGAACGGTCGTGGCCTCAAGAGACCCAGTACTTC. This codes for CASSERSWPQETQYF.

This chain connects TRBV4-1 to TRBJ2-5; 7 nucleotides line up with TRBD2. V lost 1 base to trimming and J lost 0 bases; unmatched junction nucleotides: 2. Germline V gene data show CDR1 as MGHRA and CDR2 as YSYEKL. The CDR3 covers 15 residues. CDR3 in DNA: TGCGCCAGCAGCCAAGCCGGGACTAACCAAGAGACCCAGTACTTC. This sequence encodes CASSQAGTNQETQYF.

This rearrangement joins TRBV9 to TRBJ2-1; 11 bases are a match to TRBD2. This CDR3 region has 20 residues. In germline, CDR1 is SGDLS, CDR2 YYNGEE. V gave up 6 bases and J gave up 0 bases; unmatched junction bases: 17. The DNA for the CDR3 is TGTGCCAGCATCCCCGCCCCTAGCGGGGGGTTTCTCTCCTCCTACAATGAGCAGTTCTTC. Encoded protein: CASIPAPSGGFLSSYNEQFF.

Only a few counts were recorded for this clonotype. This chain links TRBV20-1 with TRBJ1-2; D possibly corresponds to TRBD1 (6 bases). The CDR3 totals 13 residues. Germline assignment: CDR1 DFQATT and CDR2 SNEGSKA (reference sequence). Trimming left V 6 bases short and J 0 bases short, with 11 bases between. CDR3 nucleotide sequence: TGCAGTGCAACAGGGTTTCCTAACTATGGCTACACCTTC. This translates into CSATGFPNYGYTF.

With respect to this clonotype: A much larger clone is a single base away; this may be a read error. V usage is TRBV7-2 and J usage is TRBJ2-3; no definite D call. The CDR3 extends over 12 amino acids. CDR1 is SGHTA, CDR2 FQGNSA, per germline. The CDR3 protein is CAISLDIDTQYF. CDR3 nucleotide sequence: TGTGCCATCAGCTTAGATATAGATACGCAGTATTTT.

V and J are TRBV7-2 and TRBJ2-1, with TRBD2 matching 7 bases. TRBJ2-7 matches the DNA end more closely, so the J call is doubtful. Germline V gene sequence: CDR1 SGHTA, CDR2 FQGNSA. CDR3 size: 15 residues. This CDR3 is CASSFGGGTYNEQYF. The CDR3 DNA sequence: TGTGCCAGCAGCTTTGGCGGGGGTACTTACAATGAGCAGTACTTC.

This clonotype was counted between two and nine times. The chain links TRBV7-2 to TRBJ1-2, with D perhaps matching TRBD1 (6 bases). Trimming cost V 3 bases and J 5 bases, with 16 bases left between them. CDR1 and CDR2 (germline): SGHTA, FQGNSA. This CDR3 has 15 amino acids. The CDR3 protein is CASSFSRVTGYGYTF. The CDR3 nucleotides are TGTGCCAGCAGCTTCTCGCGGGTAACAGGGTATGGCTACACCTTC.

This CDR3 is CASSARESATDTQYF. CDR3 sequence (DNA): TGTGCCAGCAGCGCTAGGGAGAGTGCCACAGATACGCAGTATTTT. The rearrangement joins TRBV9 to TRBJ2-3; maybe TRBD2 (5 bases). The CDR3 has 15 amino acids. Germline V gene lookup returns CDR1 SGDLS and CDR2 YYNGEE. The ends were cut back, 3 bases at V and 2 bases at J, with 13 bases in the middle.

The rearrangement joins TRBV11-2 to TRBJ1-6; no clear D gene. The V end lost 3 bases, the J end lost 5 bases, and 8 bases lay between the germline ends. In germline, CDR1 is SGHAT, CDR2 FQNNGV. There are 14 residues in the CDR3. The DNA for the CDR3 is TGTGCCAGCAGCTTTACCCCCAATAATTCACCCCTCCACTTT. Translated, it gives CASSFTPNNSPLHF.

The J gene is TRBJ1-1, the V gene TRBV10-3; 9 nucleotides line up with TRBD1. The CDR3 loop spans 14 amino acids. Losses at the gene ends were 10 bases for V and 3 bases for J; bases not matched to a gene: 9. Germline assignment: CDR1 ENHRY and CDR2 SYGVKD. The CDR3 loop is CASTQGARDTEAFF. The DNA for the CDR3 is TGTGCCAGCACACAGGGGGCAAGGGACACTGAAGCTTTCTTT.

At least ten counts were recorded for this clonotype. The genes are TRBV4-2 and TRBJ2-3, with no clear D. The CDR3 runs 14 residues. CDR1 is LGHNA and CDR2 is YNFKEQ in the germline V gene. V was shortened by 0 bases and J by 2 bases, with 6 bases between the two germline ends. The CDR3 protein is CASSQDGYTDTQYF. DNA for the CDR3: TGTGCCAGCAGCCAAGACGGGTACACAGATACGCAGTATTTT.

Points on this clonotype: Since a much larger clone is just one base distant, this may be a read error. For the CDR3, the DNA is TGTGCCATCAGCCCTCAACCTCCCGGGGACCCGAACACCGGGGAGCTGTTTTTT. Amino acids: CAISPQPPGDPNTGELFF. The gene calls are TRBV10-3 and TRBJ2-2; D may correspond to TRBD1 or TRBD2 (5 bases each). The V gene's germline CDR1 is ENHRY and CDR2 SYGVKD. The CDR3 has 18 amino acids. V lost 6 bases to trimming and J lost 0 bases, with 20 bases between them.

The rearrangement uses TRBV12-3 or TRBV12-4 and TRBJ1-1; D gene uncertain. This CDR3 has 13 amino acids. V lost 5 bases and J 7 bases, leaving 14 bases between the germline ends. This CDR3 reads CASSVIGQVEAFF. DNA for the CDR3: TGTGCCAGCAGTGTTATAGGTCAGGTTGAAGCTTTCTTT.

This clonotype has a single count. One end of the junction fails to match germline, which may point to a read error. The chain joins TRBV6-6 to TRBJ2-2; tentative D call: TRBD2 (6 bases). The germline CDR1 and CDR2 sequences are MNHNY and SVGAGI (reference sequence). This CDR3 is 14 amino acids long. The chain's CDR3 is CASSYPGRTGEPFF. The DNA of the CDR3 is TGTGCCAGCAGTTACCCGGGGAGGACCGGGGAGCCGTTTTTT.

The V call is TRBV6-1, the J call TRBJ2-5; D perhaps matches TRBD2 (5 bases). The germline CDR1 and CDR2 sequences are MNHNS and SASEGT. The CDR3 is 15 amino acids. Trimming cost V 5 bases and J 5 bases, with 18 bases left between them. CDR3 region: CASSLHGLSTETQYF. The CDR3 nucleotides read TGTGCCAGCAGTCTCCATGGACTCTCAACGGAGACCCAGTACTTC.

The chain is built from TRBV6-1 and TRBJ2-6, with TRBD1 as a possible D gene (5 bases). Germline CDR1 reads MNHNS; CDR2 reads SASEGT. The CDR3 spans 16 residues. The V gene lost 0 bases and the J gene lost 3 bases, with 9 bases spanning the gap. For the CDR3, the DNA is TGTGCCAGCAGTGAAGCGCCAGGGCATGGGGCCAACGTCCTGACTTTC. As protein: CASSEAPGHGANVLTF.

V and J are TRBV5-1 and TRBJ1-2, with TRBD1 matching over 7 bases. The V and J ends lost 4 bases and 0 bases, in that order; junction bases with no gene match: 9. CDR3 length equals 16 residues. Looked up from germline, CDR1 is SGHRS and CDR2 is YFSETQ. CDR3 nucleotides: TGCGCCAGCAGCCTCCTGTTAGACAGGGCTAACTATGGCTACACCTTC. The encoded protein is CASSLLLDRANYGYTF. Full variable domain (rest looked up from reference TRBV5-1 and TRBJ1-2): KAGVTQTPRYLIKTRGQQVTLSCSPISGHRSVSWYQQTPGQGLQFLFEYFSETQRNKGNFPGRFSGRQFSNSRSEMNVSTLELGDSALYLCASSLLLDRANYGYTFGSGTRLTVV.

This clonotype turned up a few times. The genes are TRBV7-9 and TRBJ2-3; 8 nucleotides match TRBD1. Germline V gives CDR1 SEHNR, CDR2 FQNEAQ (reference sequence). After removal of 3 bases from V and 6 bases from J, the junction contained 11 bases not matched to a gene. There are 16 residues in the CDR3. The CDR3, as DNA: TGTGCCAGCAGCTTGAGAGCAGGGGGCAGTGCGGATACGCAGTATTTT. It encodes CASSLRAGGSADTQYF.

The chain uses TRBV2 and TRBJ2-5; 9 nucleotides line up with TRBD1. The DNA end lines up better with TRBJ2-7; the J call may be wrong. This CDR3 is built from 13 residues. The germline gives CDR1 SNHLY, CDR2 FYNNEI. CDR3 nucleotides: TGTGCCAGCAGTAGTAAGACAGGGGGCGAGCAGTACTTC. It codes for CASSSKTGGEQYF.

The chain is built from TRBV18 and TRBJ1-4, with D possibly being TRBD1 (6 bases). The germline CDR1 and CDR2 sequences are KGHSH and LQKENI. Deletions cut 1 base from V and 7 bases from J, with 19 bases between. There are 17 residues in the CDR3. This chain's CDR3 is CASSPRSGTIGGEKLFF. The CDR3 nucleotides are TGTGCCAGCTCACCACGGAGCGGGACAATTGGCGGTGAAAAACTGTTTTTT.